A single T cell receptor (beta chain) is shown here with its context. The target antigen is unknown. This sample stems from a study of T-cell reconstitution after alpha-beta-depleted transplantation in children. Study-level results: T-cell counts and diversity were attributed mostly to newly produced T cells one year after transplant. At day 60, the high TCRbeta diversity found in some patients originated from recipient T cells and thymic progenitors that had survived.

The TCRbeta library was prepared with unique molecular identifiers. MiXCR, run by TCRdb on the PCR reads, gives a single entry per CDR3 protein. The data contain around 490,000 distinct CDR3 sequences, about an eighth of them singletons. Trimming took 9 bases from V and 0 from J, leaving 14 bases between them. The length of the CDR3 is 14 residues. The sample consisted of PBMCs, mostly from graft donor cells, taken 180 days after TCRalphabeta/CD19-depleted stem cell transplant. The chain combines TRBV23-1 with TRBJ2-5, with D perhaps matching TRBD1 (5 bases). TRBV23-1 is an open reading frame whose function is uncertain. This TCR was recovered from a female patient aged 2-9 years who had a stem cell transplant for aplastic anemia, so the T cells may come from the graft donor. This chain's CDR3 is CASHKTDNQETQYF. The CDR3 DNA reads as TGCGCCAGTCATAAGACGGACAACCAAGAGACCCAGTACTTC.